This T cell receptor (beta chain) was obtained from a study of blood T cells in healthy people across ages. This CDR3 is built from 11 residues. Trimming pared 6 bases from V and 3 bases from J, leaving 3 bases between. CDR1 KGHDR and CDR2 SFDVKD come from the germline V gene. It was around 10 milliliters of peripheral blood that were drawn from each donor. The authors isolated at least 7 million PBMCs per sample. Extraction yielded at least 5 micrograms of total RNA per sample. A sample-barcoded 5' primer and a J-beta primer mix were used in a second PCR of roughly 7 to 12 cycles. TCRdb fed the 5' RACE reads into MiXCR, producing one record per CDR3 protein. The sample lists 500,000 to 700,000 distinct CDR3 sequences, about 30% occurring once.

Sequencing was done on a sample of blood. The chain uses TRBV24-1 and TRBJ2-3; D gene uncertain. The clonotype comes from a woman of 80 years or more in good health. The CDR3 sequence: CATSNTDTQYF. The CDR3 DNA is TGTGCCACCAGTAATACAGATACGCAGTATTTT.